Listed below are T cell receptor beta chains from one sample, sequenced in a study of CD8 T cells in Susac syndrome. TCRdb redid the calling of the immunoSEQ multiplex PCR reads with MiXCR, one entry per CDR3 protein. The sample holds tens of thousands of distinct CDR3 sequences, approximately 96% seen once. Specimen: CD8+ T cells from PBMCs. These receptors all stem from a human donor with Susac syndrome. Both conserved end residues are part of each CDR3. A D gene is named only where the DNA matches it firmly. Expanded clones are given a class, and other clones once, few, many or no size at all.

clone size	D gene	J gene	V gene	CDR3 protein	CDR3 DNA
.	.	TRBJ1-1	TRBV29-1	CSGDGGRTEAFF	TGCAGCGGGGATGGGGGGCGAACTGAAGCTTTCTTT
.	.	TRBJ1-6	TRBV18	CASSPLGQGQVNSPLHF	TGTGCCAGCTCACCACTGGGGCAGGGTCAGGTTAATTCACCCCTCCACTTT
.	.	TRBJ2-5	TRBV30	CAWSVAGFGQETQYF	TGTGCCTGGAGTGTCGCGGGATTCGGCCAAGAGACCCAGTACTTC
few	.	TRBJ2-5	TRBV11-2	CASSLRVGRETQYF	TGTGCCAGCAGCTTACGGGTGGGGAGGGAGACCCAGTACTTC
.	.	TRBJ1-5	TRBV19	CASSIDRRQDQPQHF	TGTGCCAGTAGTATAGACAGACGACAGGATCAGCCCCAGCATTTT
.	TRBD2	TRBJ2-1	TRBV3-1	CASSQGLAGTIEQFF	TGTGCCAGCAGCCAGGGACTAGCGGGGACTATTGAGCAGTTCTTC
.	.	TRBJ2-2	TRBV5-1	CASSLSARPGAGELFF	TGCGCCAGCAGCTTGTCAGCACGGCCGGGGGCCGGGGAGCTGTTTTTT
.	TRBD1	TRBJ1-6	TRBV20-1	CSTFTGGTYNSPLHF	TGCAGCACATTTACAGGGGGCACCTATAATTCACCCCTCCACTTT
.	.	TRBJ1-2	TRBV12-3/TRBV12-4	CASSPHAGANYGYTF	TGTGCCAGCAGTCCCCATGCCGGGGCTAACTATGGCTACACCTTC
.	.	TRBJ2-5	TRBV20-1	CSARDYLPPRETQYF	TGCAGTGCTAGGGACTATCTTCCCCCGCGGGAGACCCAGTACTTC